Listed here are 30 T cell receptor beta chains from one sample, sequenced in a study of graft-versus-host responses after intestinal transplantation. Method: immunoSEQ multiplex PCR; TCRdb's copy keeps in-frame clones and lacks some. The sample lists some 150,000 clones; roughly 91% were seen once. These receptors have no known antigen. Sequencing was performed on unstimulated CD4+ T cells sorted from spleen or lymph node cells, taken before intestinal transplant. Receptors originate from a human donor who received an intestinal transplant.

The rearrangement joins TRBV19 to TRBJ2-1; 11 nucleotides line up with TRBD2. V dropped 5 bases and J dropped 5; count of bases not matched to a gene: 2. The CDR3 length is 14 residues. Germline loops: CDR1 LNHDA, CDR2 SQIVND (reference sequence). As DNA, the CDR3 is TGTGCCAGTAGTCCGGGACTAGCGGACAATGAGCAGTTCTTC. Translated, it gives CASSPGLADNEQFF.

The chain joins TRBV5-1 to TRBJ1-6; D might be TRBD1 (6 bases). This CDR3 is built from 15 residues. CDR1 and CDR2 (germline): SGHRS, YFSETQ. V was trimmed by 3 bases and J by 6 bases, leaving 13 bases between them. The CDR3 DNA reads TGCGCCAGCAGCTCAGACGACAGGTTTAATTCACCCCTCCACTTT. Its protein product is CASSSDDRFNSPLHF.

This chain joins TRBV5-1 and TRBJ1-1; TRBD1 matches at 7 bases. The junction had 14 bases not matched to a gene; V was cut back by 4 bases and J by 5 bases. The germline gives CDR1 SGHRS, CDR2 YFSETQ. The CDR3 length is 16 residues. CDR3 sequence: CASSIPRDSGLTEAFF. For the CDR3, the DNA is TGCGCCAGCAGCATACCCCGGGACAGCGGGTTAACTGAAGCTTTCTTT.

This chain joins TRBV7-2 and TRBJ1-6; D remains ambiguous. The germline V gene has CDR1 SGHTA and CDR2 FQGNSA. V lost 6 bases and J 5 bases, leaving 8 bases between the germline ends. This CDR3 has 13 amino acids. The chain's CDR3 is CASRDSNNSPLHF. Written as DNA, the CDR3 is TGTGCCAGCAGGGATTCCAATAATTCACCCCTCCACTTT.

DNA for the CDR3: TGTGCCAGCAGCTGGGGGAGTTTTGCAACTAATGAAAAACTGTTTTTT. Translating it yields CASSWGSFATNEKLFF. The rearrangement joins TRBV5-6 to TRBJ1-4; tentative D call: TRBD1 (5 bases). The CDR3 length is 16 residues. V lost 3 bases, J lost 0 bases, and 12 bases lay in between. Germline V gene sequence: CDR1 SGHDT, CDR2 YYEEEE.

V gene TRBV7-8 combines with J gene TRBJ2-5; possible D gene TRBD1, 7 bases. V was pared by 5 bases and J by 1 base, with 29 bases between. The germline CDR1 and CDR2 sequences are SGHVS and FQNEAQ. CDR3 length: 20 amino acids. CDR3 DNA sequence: TGTGCCAGCAGCCACCGGGTGAGGGGGCTAGGGGGGCCCTCCCAAGAGACCCAGTACTTC. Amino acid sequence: CASSHRVRGLGGPSQETQYF.

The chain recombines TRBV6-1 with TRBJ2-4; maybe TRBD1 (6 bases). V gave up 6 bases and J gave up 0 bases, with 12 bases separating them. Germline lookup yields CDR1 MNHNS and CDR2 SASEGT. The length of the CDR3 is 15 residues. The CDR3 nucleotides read TGTGCCAGCAGCGGACAGTTCCTAGCCAAAAACATTCAGTACTTC. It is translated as CASSGQFLAKNIQYF.

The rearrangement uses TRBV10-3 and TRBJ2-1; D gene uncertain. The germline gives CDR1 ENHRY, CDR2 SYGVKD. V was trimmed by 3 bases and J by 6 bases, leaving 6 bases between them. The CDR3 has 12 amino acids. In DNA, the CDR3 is TGTGCCATCAGTGAACTACTCAATGAGCAGTTCTTC. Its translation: CAISELLNEQFF.

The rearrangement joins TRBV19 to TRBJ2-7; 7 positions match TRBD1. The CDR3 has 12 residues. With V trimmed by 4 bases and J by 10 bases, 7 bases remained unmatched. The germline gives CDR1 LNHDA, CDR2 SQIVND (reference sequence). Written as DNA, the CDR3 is TGTGCCAGTAGTAACCTGGACAGGATTCAGTACTTC. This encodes CASSNLDRIQYF.

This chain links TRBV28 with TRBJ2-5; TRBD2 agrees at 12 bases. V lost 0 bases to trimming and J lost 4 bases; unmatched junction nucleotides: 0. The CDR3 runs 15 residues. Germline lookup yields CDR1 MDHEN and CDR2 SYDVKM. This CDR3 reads CASSLWTSGRETQYF. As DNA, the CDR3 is TGTGCCAGCAGTTTATGGACTAGCGGGAGAGAGACCCAGTACTTC.

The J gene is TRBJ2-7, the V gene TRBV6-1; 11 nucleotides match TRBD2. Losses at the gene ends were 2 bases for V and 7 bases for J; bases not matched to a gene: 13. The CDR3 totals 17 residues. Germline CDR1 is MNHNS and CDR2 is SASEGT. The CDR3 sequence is CASSEKGRRLAGTEQYF. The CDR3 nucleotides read TGTGCCAGCAGTGAAAAGGGTAGGAGACTAGCGGGAACTGAGCAGTACTTC.

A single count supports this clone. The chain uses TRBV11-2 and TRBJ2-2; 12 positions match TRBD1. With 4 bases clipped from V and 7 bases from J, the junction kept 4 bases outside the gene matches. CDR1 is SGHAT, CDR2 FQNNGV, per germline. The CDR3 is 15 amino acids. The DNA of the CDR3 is TGTGCCAGCAGCTGGGACAGGGGGCATAGCGGGGAGCTGTTTTTT. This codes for CASSWDRGHSGELFF.

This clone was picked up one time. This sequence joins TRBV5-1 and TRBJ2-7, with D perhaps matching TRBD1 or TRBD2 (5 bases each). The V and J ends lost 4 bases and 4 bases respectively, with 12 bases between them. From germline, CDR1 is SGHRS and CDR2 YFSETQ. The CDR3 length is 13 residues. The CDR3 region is CASSTGQLYEQYF. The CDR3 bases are TGCGCCAGCAGCACGGGGCAGTTATACGAGCAGTACTTC.

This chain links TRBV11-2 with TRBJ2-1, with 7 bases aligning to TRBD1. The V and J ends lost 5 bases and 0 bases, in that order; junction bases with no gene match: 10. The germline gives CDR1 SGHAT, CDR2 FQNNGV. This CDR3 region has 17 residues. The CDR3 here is CASSHPGRGSSYNEQFF. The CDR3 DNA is TGTGCCAGCAGCCACCCTGGCAGGGGGAGCTCCTACAATGAGCAGTTCTTC. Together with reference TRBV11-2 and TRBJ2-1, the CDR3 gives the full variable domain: EAGVAQSPRYKIIEKRQSVAFWCNPISGHATLYWYQQILGQGPKLLIQFQNNGVVDDSQLPKDRFSAERLKGVDSTLKIQPAKLEDSAVYLCASSHPGRGSSYNEQFFGPGTRLTVL.

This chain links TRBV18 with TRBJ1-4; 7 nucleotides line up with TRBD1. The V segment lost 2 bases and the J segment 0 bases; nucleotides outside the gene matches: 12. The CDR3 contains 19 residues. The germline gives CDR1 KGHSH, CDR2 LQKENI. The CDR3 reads CASSPRKGAPTATNEKLFF. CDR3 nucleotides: TGTGCCAGCTCACCAAGGAAGGGGGCTCCAACGGCAACTAATGAAAAACTGTTTTTT.

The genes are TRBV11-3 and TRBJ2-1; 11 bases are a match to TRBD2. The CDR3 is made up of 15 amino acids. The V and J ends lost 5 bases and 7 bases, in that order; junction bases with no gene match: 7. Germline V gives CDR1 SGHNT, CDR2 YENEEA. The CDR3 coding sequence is TGTGCCAGCAGCCCGCTAGCGGGAGGTGAAAATGAGCAGTTCTTC. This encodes CASSPLAGGENEQFF.

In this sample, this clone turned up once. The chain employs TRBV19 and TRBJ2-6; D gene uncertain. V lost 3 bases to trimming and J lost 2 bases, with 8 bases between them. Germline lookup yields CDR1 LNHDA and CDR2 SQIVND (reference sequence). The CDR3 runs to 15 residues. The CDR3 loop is CASSIKAPGANVLTF. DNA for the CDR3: TGTGCCAGTAGTATCAAAGCCCCTGGGGCCAACGTCCTGACTTTC. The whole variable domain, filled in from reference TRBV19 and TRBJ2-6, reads DGGITQSPKYLFRKEGQNVTLSCEQNLNHDAMYWYRQDPGQGLRLIYYSQIVNDFQKGDIAEGYSVSREKKESFPLTVTSAQKNPTAFYLCASSIKAPGANVLTFGAGSRLTVL.

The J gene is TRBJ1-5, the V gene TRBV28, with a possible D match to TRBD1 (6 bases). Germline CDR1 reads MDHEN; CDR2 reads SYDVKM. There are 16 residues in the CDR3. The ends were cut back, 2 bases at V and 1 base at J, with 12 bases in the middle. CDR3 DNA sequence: TGTGCCAGCAGTTTAGGAAGGGGGATAAGCAATCAGCCCCAGCATTTT. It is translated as CASSLGRGISNQPQHF.

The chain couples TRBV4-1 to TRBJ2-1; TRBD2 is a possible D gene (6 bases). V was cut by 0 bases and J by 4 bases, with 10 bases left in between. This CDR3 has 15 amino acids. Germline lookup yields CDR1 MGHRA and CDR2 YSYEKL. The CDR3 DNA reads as TGCGCCAGCAGCCAAGAGGAGGGAGGATACAATGAGCAGTTCTTC. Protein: CASSQEEGGYNEQFF.

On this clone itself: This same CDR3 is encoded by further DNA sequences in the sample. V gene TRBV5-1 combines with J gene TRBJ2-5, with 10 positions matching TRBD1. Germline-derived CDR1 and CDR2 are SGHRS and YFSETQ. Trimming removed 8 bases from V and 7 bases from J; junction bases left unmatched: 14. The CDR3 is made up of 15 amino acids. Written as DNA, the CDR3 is TGCGCCAGTAGCCAGGGCGACAGGGGGCGCGGGACCCAGTACTTC. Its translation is CASSQGDRGRGTQYF. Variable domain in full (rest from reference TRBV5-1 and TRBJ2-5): KAGVTQTPRYLIKTRGQQVTLSCSPISGHRSVSWYQQTPGQGLQFLFEYFSETQRNKGNFPGRFSGRQFSNSRSEMNVSTLELGDSALYLCASSQGDRGRGTQYFGPGTRLLVL.

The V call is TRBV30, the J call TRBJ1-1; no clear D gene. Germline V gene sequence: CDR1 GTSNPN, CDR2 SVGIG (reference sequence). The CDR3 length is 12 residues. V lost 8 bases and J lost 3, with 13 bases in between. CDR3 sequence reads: CARRSGDTEAFF. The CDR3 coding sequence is TGTGCCCGACGCTCAGGAGACACTGAAGCTTTCTTT.

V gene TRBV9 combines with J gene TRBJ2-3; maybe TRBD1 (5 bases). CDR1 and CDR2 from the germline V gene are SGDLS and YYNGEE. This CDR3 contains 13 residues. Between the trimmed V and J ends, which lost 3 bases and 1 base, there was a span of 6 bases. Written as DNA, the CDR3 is TGTGCCAGCAGCGCACAGGGCACAGATACGCAGTATTTT. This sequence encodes CASSAQGTDTQYF. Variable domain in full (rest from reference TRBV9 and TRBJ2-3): DSGVTQTPKHLITATGQRVTLRCSPRSGDLSVYWYQQSLDQGLQFLIQYYNGEERAKGNILERFSAQQFPDLHSELNLSSLELGDSALYFCASSAQGTDTQYFGPGTRLTVL.

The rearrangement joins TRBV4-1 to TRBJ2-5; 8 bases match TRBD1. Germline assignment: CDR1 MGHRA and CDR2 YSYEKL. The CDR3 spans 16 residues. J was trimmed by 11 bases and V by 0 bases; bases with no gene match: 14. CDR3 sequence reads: CASSQDLGQVRGEQYF. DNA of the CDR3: TGCGCCAGCAGCCAAGATCTGGGACAGGTTCGGGGTGAGCAGTACTTC.

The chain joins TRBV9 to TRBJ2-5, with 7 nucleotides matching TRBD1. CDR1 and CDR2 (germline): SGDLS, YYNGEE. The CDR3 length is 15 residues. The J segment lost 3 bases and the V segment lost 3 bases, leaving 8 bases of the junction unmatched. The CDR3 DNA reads TGTGCCAGCAGCGATTCGGACAGGAATGAAGAGACCCAGTACTTC. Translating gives CASSDSDRNEETQYF. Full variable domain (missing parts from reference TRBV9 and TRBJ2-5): DSGVTQTPKHLITATGQRVTLRCSPRSGDLSVYWYQQSLDQGLQFLIQYYNGEERAKGNILERFSAQQFPDLHSELNLSSLELGDSALYFCASSDSDRNEETQYFGPGTRLLVL.

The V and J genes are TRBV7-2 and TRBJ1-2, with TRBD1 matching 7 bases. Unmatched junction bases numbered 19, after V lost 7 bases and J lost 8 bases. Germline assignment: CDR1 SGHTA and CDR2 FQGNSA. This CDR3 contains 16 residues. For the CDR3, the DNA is TGTGCCAGCACCCCCTCTCCGGGACAGCCTCCCCTGGGCTACACCTTC. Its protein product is CASTPSPGQPPLGYTF.

CDR3 DNA sequence: TGCGCCAGCAGCTCTTTAGCGGGAGGGGACCACGAGCAGTACTTC. Translating gives CASSSLAGGDHEQYF. This chain uses TRBV5-1 with TRBJ2-7; 11 nucleotides agree with TRBD2. This CDR3 is 15 amino acids long. The germline V gene has CDR1 SGHRS and CDR2 YFSETQ. V shed 3 bases, J shed 5 bases, and the junction held 7 bases outside the gene matches.

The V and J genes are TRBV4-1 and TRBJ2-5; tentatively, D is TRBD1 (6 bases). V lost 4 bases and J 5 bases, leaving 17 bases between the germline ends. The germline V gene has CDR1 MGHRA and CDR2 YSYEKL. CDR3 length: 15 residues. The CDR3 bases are TGCGCCAGCAGCCGTCGGGACACCCCAGGGGAGACCCAGTACTTC. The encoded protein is CASSRRDTPGETQYF.

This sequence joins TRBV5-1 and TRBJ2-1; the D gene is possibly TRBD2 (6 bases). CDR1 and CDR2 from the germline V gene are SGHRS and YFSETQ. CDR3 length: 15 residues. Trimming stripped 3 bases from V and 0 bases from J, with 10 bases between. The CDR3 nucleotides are TGCGCCAGCAGCTGGGACTTCCCCTCCTACAATGAGCAGTTCTTC. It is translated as CASSWDFPSYNEQFF.

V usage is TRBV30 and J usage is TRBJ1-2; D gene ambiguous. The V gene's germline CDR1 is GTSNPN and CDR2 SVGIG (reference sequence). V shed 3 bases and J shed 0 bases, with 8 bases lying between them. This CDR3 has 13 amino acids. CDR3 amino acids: CAWRSASNYGYTF. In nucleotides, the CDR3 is TGTGCCTGGAGGTCCGCATCTAACTATGGCTACACCTTC.

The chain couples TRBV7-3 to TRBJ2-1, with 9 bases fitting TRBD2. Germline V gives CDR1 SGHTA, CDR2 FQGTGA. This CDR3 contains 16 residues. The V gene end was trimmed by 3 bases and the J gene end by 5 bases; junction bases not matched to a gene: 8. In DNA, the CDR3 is TGTGCCAGCAGCTTTTTCGCCGGGACTAGCAACAATGAGCAGTTCTTC. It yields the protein CASSFFAGTSNNEQFF. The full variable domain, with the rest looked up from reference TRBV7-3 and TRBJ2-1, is GAGVSQTPSNKVTEKGKYVELRCDPISGHTALYWYRQSLGQGPEFLIYFQGTGAADDSGLPNDRFFAVRPEGSVSTLKIQRTERGDSAVYLCASSFFAGTSNNEQFFGPGTRLTVL.